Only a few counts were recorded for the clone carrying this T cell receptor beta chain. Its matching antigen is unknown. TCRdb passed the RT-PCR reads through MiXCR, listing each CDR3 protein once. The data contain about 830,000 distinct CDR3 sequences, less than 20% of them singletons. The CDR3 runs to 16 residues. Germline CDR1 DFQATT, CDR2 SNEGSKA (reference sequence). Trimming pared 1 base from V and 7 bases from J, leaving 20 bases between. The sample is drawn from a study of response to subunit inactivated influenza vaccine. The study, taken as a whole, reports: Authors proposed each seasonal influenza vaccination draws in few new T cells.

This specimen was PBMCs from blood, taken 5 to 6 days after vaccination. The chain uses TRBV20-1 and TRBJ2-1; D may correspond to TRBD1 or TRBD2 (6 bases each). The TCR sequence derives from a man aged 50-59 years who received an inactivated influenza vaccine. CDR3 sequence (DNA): TGCAGTGCTAGAGCGGATTTAGGGGGGAATCAAAATGAGCAGTTCTTC. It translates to CSARADLGGNQNEQFF.